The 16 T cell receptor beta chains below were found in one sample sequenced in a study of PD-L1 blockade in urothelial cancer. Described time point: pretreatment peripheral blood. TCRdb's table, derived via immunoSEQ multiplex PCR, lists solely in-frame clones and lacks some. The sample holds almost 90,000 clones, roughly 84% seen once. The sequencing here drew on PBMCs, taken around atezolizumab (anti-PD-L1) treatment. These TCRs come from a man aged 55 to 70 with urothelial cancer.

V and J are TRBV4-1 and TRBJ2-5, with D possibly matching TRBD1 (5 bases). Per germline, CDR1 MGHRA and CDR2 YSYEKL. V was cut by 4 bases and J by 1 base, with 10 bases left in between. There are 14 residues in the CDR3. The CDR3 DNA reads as TGCGCCAGCAGCCGACCAGGGATCCAAGAGACCCAGTACTTC. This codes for CASSRPGIQETQYF.

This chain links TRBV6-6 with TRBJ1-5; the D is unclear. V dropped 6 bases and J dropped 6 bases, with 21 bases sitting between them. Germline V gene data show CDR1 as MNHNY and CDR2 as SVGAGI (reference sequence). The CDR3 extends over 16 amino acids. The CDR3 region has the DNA TGTGCCAGCAGCCTCCGGGAAAACCTGGTGGGTCAGCCCCAGCATTTT. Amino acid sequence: CASSLRENLVGQPQHF.

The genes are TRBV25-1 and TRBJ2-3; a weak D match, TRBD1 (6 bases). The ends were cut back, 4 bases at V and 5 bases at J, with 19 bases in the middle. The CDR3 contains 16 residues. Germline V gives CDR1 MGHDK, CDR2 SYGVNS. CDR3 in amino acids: CASSVPGTFRGDTQYF. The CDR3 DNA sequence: TGTGCCAGCAGTGTACCAGGGACATTCCGGGGAGATACGCAGTATTTT.

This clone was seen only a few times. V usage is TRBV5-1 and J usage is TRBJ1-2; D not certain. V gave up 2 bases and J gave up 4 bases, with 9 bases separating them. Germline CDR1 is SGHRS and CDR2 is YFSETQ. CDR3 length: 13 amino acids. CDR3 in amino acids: CASSFDTSYGYTF. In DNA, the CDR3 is TGCGCCAGCAGCTTCGACACGAGCTATGGCTACACCTTC. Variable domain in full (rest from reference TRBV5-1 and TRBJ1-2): KAGVTQTPRYLIKTRGQQVTLSCSPISGHRSVSWYQQTPGQGLQFLFEYFSETQRNKGNFPGRFSGRQFSNSRSEMNVSTLELGDSALYLCASSFDTSYGYTFGSGTRLTVV.

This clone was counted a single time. The DNA of the CDR3 is TGTGCCAGCAGTATAGGCGCTAGCTGGTATGAGCAGTTCTTC. Its translation is CASSIGASWYEQFF. The rearrangement uses TRBV11-2 and TRBJ2-1, with TRBD2 as a possible D gene (5 bases). This CDR3 is 14 amino acids long. The V gene's germline CDR1 is SGHAT and CDR2 FQNNGV. The ends were cut back, 6 bases at V and 8 bases at J, with 17 bases in the middle.

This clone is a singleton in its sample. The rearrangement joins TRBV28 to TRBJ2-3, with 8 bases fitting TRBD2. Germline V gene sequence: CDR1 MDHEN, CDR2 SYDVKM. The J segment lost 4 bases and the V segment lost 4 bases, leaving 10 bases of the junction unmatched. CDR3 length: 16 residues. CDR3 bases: TGTGCCAGCAGTTCCTTAGCGGGACGTAAGGCAGATACGCAGTATTTT. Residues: CASSSLAGRKADTQYF.

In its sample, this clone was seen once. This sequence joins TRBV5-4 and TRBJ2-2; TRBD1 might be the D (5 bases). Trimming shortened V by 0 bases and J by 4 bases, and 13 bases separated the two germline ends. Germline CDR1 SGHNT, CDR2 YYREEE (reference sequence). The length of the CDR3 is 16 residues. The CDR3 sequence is CASSLEEPGLTGELFF. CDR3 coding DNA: TGTGCCAGCAGCTTGGAGGAACCAGGGCTCACCGGGGAGCTGTTTTTT.

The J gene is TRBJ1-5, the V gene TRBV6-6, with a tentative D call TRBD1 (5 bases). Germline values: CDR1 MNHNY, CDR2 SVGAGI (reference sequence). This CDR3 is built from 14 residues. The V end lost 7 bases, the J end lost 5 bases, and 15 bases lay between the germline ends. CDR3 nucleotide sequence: TGTGCCAGCAACCCGGAGGGGTGGGATCAGCCCCAGCATTTT. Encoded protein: CASNPEGWDQPQHF.

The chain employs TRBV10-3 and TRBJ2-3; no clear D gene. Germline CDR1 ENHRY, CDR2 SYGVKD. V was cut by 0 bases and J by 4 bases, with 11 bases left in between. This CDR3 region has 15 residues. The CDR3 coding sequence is TGTGCCATCAGTGAGTCGGGCATCACGGCAGATACGCAGTATTTT. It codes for CAISESGITADTQYF.

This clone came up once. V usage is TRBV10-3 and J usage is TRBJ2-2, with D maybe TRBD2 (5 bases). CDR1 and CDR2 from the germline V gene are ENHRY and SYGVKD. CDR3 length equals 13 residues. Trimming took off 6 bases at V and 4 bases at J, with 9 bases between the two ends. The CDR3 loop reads CAIRPRGTGELFF. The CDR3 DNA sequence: TGTGCCATCAGGCCACGGGGCACCGGGGAGCTGTTTTTT.

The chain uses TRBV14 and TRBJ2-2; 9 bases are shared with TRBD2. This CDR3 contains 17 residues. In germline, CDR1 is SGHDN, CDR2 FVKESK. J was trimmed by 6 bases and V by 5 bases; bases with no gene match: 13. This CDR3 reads CASSSRGGAPVPGELFF. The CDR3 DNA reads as TGTGCCAGCAGCTCACGCGGGGGGGCCCCCGTCCCCGGGGAGCTGTTTTTT.

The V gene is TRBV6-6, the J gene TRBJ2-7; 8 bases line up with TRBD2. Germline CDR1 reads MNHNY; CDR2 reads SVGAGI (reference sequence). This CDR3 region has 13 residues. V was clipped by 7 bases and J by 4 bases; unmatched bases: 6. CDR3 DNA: TGTGCCAGCACCGACGGGGGGGCATACGAGCAGTACTTC. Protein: CASTDGGAYEQYF.

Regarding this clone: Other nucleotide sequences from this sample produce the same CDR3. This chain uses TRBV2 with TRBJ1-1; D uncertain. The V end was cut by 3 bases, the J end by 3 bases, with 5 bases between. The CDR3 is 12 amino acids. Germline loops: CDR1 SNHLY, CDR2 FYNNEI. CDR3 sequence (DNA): TGTGCCAGCAGTGACACAGACACTGAAGCTTTCTTT. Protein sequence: CASSDTDTEAFF.

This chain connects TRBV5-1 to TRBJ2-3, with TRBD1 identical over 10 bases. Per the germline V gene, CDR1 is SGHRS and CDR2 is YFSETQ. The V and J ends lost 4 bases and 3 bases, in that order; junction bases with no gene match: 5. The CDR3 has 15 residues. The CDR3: CASSSGQGVTDTQYF. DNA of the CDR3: TGCGCCAGCAGCAGCGGACAGGGGGTAACAGATACGCAGTATTTT.

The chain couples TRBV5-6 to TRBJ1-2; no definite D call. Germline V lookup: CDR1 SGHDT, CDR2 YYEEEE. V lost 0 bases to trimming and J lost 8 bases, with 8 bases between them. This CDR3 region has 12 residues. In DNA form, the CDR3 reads TGTGCCAGCAGCTTGGCCTGGAGAGGCTACACCTTC. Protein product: CASSLAWRGYTF.

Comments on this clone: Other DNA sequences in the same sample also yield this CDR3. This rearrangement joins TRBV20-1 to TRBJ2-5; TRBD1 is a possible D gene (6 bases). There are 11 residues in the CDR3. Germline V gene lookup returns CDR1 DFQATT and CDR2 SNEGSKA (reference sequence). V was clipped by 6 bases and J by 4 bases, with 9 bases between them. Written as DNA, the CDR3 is TGCAGTGCCAGGGGCGGAGAGACCCAGTACTTC. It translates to CSARGGETQYF.